The 16 T cell receptor beta chains reported below all come from one sample, sequenced in a study of response to subunit inactivated influenza vaccine. TCRdb re-derived calls from the RT-PCR reads in MiXCR, one entry per CDR3 protein. The table shows under 750,000 distinct CDR3 sequences, with roughly 10% occurring only once. Source: PBMCs from blood, taken on the day of vaccination. These receptors originate from a man aged 45-65 years who received an inactivated influenza vaccine.

This chain connects TRBV29-1 to TRBJ2-3, with D hard to call. The CDR3 extends over 13 amino acids. The V gene lost 4 bases and the J gene lost 2 bases, with 10 bases spanning the gap. Germline loops: CDR1 SQVTM, CDR2 ANQGSEA. The CDR3 DNA sequence: TGCAGCGTTGTTGTACTCCTCACAGATACGCAGTATTTT. This gives the protein CSVVVLLTDTQYF.

The CDR3 protein is CSARVRLVGSTDTQYF. Here the CDR3 DNA reads TGCAGTGCTAGAGTCCGGCTAGTCGGGAGCACAGATACGCAGTATTTT. V and J are TRBV20-1 and TRBJ2-3; D ambiguous. Germline values: CDR1 DFQATT, CDR2 SNEGSKA (reference sequence). V was shortened by 1 base and J by 0 bases, with 14 bases between the two germline ends. This CDR3 is 16 amino acids long.

There are a few counts of this clonotype. V usage is TRBV6-2 or TRBV6-3 and J usage is TRBJ2-2; D call uncertain. V lost 2 bases and J 0 bases, leaving 7 bases between the germline ends. The CDR3 is 15 amino acids. Germline V gene lookup returns CDR1 MNHEY and CDR2 SVGEGT. CDR3 in amino acids: CASSYVGSNTGELFF. The CDR3 DNA is TGTGCCAGCAGTTACGTGGGATCGAACACCGGGGAGCTGTTTTTT.

The chain couples TRBV11-1 to TRBJ2-2; no clear D gene. This CDR3 region has 13 residues. With 5 bases removed from V and 6 bases from J, the gap between germline ends came to 10 bases. CDR1 is SGHAT and CDR2 is FQDESV in the germline V gene (reference sequence). The CDR3 coding sequence is TGTGCCAGCAGCGGCCGTCCCGCCGGGGAGCTGTTTTTT. It encodes CASSGRPAGELFF.

CDR3 sequence: CASSQTQGAYDEQYF. The CDR3 DNA follows: TGTGCCAGCAGTCAAACACAGGGGGCGTACGACGAGCAGTACTTC. The chain is built from TRBV28 and TRBJ2-7; TRBD1 matches at 9 bases. The trim removed 5 bases at V and 5 bases at J, leaving 10 bases unmatched. This CDR3 has 15 residues. Germline CDR1 is MDHEN and CDR2 is SYDVKM.

In this sample, this clonotype turned up many times. The chain is built from TRBV12-3 or TRBV12-4 and TRBJ1-4; no definite D call. This CDR3 is 15 amino acids long. Trimming removed 6 bases from V and 0 bases from J, with 11 bases in between. The DNA for the CDR3 is TGTGCCAGCAGCAGTGGACGTGCAACTAATGAAAAACTGTTTTTT. It encodes CASSSGRATNEKLFF.

This clonotype has only one observation. A junction end diverges from the germline sequence, so it may reflect a read error. This chain uses TRBV7-9 with TRBJ1-1; D is uncertain. Germline CDR1 reads SEHNR; CDR2 reads FQNEAQ (reference sequence). The length of the CDR3 is 11 residues. The DNA of the CDR3 is TGTGCCAGCAGCTCGAGGGCGCAGAAAGTTTTT. Translated, it gives CASSSRAQKVF.

In this sample, this clonotype turned up a few times. The rearrangement links TRBV20-1 to TRBJ2-1, with TRBD2 matching 7 bases. Germline values: CDR1 DFQATT, CDR2 SNEGSKA (reference sequence). The CDR3 is made up of 18 amino acids. Trimming took 1 base from V and 0 from J; bases not matched to a gene: 12. The CDR3 nucleotides are TGCAGTGCTAGAGGAGATGCGGGTGGGAGGGGCTCCTACAATGAGCAGTTCTTC. It codes for CSARGDAGGRGSYNEQFF.

This clonotype was seen a handful of times. The V gene is TRBV18, the J gene TRBJ1-5; D remains unclear. The germline gives CDR1 KGHSH, CDR2 LQKENI. Trimming removed 3 bases from V and 9 bases from J, with 9 bases in between. CDR3 size: 12 residues. The CDR3 DNA sequence: TGTGCCAGCTCACCGGCCACCGGGCCCCAGCATTTT. This encodes CASSPATGPQHF.

The chain combines TRBV7-9 with TRBJ2-7; D is ambiguous. Trimming pared 5 bases from V and 3 bases from J, leaving 14 bases between. CDR3 length equals 14 residues. CDR1 and CDR2 from the germline V gene are SEHNR and FQNEAQ (reference sequence). The CDR3: CASSRDLGNYEQYF. CDR3 sequence (DNA): TGTGCCAGCAGCCGAGACCTAGGCAACTACGAGCAGTACTTC. The whole variable domain, filled in from reference TRBV7-9 and TRBJ2-7, reads DTGVSQNPRHKITKRGQNVTFRCDPISEHNRLYWYRQTLGQGPEFLTYFQNEAQLEKSRLLSDRFSAERPKGSFSTLEIQRTEQGDSAMYLCASSRDLGNYEQYFGPGTRLTVT.

CDR3 in amino acids: CASSYARGTAANSPLHF. Here the CDR3 DNA reads TGCGCCAGCAGCTACGCCAGAGGGACGGCGGCTAATTCACCCCTCCACTTT. This sequence joins TRBV5-1 and TRBJ1-6, with D possibly TRBD1 on 5 matching bases. This CDR3 is 17 amino acids long. V lost 3 bases, J lost 6 bases, and 19 bases lay in between. The V gene's germline CDR1 is SGHRS and CDR2 YFSETQ.

The chain uses TRBV5-6 and TRBJ2-7; 10 bases are shared with TRBD2. The CDR3 is 15 residues long. V gave up 3 bases and J gave up 0 bases; unmatched junction bases: 3. Germline V CDR1 and CDR2: SGHDT, YYEEEE. The CDR3 nucleotides are TGTGCCAGCAGCTCTGGACTAGCGGCCTCCTACGAGCAGTACTTC. This translates into CASSSGLAASYEQYF. The full variable domain, rest sourced from reference TRBV5-6 and TRBJ2-7, is DAGVTQSPTHLIKTRGQQVTLRCSPKSGHDTVSWYQQALGQGPQFIFQYYEEEERQRGNFPDRFSGHQFPNYSSELNVNALLLGDSALYLCASSSGLAASYEQYFGPGTRLTVT.

The chain is built from TRBV20-1 and TRBJ1-4; D is undetermined. V was pared by 0 bases and J by 3 bases, with 14 bases between. The CDR3 is made up of 16 amino acids. Per the germline V gene, CDR1 is DFQATT and CDR2 is SNEGSKA (reference sequence). CDR3 DNA sequence: TGCAGTGCTAGAGATCGTGGAGGGCGGGCTAATGAAAAACTGTTTTTT. It codes for CSARDRGGRANEKLFF.

CDR3 in amino acids: CASSPQQRASSGYTF. DNA of the CDR3: TGTGCCAGCAGTCCCCAACAGAGGGCCTCTAGTGGCTACACCTTC. J is TRBJ1-2 and V is TRBV6-1; unclear D gene. Germline-derived CDR1 and CDR2 are MNHNS and SASEGT. The V gene lost 5 bases and the J gene lost 7 bases, with 20 bases spanning the gap. The CDR3 runs 15 residues.

The chain combines TRBV28 with TRBJ1-1; D ambiguous. V gave up 7 bases and J gave up 0 bases, with 9 bases separating them. In germline, CDR1 is MDHEN, CDR2 SYDVKM. CDR3 length: 13 amino acids. CDR3 sequence (DNA): TGTGCCAGCAAAGGACCCTTGAACACTGAAGCTTTCTTT. It specifies CASKGPLNTEAFF. The full variable domain, with the rest looked up from reference TRBV28 and TRBJ1-1, is DVKVTQSSRYLVKRTGEKVFLECVQDMDHENMFWYRQDPGLGLRLIYFSYDVKMKEKGDIPEGYSVSREKKERFSLILESASTNQTSMYLCASKGPLNTEAFFGQGTRLTVV.

The chain combines TRBV7-8 with TRBJ2-2; D possibly matches TRBD1 or TRBD2 (6 bases each). Germline loops: CDR1 SGHVS, CDR2 FQNEAQ. V was cut by 5 bases and J by 9 bases, with 19 bases left in between. The CDR3 contains 15 residues. CDR3 sequence reads: CASSKGGGGPRELFF. In DNA form, the CDR3 reads TGTGCCAGCAGCAAAGGGGGAGGTGGTCCTCGGGAGCTGTTTTTT.